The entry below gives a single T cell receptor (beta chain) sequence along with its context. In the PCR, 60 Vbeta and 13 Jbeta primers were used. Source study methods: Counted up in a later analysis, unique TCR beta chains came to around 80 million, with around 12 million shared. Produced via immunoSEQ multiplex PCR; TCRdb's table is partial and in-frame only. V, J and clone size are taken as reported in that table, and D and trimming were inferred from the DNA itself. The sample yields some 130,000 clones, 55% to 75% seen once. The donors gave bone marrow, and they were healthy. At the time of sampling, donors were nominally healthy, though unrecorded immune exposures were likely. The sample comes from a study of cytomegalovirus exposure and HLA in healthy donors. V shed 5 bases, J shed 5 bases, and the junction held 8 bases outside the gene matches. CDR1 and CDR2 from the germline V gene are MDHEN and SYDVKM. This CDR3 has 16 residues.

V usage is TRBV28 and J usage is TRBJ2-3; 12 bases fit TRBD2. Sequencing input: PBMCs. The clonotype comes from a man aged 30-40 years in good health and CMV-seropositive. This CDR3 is CASSQLRLAGEDTQYF. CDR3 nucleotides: TGTGCCAGCAGTCAACTAAGACTAGCGGGAGAAGATACGCAGTATTTT.